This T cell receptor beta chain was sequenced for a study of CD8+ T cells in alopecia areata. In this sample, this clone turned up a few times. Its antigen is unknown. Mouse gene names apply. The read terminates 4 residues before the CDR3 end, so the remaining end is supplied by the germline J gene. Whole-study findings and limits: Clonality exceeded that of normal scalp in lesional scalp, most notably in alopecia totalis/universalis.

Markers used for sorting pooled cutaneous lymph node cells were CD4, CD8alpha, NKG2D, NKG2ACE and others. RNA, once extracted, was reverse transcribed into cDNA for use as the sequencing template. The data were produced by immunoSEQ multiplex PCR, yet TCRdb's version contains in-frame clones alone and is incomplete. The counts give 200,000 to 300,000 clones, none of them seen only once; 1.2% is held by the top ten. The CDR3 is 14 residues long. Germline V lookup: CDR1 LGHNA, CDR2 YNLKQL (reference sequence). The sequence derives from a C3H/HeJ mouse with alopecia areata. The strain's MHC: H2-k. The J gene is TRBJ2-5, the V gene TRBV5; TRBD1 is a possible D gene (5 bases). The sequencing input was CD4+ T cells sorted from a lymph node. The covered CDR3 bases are TGTGCCAGCAGCCAAGTCAGGGAGGGGGAC. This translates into CASSQVREGD. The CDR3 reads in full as CASSQVREGDTQYF.